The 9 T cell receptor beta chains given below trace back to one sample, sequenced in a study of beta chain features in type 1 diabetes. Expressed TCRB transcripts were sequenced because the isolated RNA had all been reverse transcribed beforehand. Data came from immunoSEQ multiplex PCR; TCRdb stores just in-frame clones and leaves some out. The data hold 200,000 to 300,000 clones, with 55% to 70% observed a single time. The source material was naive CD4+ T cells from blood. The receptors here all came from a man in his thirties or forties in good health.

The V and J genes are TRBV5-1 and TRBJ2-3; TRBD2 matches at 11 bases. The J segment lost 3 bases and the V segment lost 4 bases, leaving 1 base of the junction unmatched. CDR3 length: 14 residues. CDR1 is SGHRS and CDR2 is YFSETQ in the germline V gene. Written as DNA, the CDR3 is TGCGCCAGCAGCCGGACTAGCGGGACAGATACGCAGTATTTT. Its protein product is CASSRTSGTDTQYF.

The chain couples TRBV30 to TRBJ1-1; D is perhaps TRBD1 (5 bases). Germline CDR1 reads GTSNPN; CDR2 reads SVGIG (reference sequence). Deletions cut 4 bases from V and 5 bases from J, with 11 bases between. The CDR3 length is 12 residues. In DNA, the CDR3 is TGTGCCTGGACGGGGGTTTGGACTGAAGCTTTCTTT. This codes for CAWTGVWTEAFF.

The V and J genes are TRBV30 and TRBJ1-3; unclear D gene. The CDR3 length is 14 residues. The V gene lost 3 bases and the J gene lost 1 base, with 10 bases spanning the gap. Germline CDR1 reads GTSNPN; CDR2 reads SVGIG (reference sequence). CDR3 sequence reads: CAWRVIRSGNTIYF. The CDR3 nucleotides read TGTGCCTGGAGGGTAATTAGATCTGGAAACACCATATATTTT.

The chain's CDR3 is CASSLRETYNEQFF. As DNA, the CDR3 is TGTGCCAGCAGTTTGCGGGAGACTTACAATGAGCAGTTCTTC. The chain recombines TRBV28 with TRBJ2-1; 7 bases fit TRBD2. Unmatched junction bases numbered 3, after V lost 3 bases and J lost 4 bases. CDR3 length: 14 residues. The germline V gene has CDR1 MDHEN and CDR2 SYDVKM. Full variable domain (missing parts from reference TRBV28 and TRBJ2-1): DVKVTQSSRYLVKRTGEKVFLECVQDMDHENMFWYRQDPGLGLRLIYFSYDVKMKEKGDIPEGYSVSREKKERFSLILESASTNQTSMYLCASSLRETYNEQFFGPGTRLTVL.

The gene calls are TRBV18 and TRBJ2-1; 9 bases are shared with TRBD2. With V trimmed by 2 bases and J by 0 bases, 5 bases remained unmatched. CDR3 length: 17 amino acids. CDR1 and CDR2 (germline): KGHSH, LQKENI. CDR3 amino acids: CASSPLTSGRSYNEQFF. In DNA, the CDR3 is TGTGCCAGCTCACCATTGACTAGCGGTCGCTCCTACAATGAGCAGTTCTTC.

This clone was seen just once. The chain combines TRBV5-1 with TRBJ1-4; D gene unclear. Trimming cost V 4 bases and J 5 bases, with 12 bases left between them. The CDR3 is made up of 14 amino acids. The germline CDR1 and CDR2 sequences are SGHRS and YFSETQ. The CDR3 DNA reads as TGCGCCAGCAGCCCCGGACGGATCAATGAAAAACTGTTTTTT. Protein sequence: CASSPGRINEKLFF.

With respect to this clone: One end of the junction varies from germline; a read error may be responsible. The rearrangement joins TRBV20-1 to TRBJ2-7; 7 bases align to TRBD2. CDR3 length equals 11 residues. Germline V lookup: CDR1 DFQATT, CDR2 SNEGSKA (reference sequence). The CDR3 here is CSATRGGPIRF. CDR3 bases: TGCAGTGCTACCCGCGGGGGTCCGATACGCTTC.

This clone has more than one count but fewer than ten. CDR3 loop: CASSPTTGLNQPQHF. DNA for the CDR3: TGCGCCAGCAGCCCGACTACGGGGCTCAATCAGCCCCAGCATTTT. J is TRBJ1-5 and V is TRBV5-1, with TRBD1 as a possible D gene (5 bases). CDR1 and CDR2 (germline): SGHRS, YFSETQ. Trimming removed 4 bases from V and 3 bases from J, with 14 bases in between. The CDR3 spans 15 residues.

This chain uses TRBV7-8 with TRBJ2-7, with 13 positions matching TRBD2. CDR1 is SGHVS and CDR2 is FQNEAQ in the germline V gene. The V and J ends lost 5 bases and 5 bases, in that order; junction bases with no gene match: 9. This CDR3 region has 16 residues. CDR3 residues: CASSPRTSGSSNEQYF. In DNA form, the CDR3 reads TGTGCCAGCAGCCCAAGGACTAGCGGGAGTAGCAACGAGCAGTACTTC.